The 29 T cell receptor beta chains below were found in one sample sequenced in a study of T cell responses to AZD1222 COVID-19 vaccine. TCRdb's table, derived via immunoSEQ multiplex PCR, lists solely in-frame clones and lacks some. The sample consists of some 130,000 clones, over 65% of them appearing once. The material sequenced was peripheral blood, taken on day 0 of AZD1222 vaccination. These receptor sequences come from an adult in good health.

The V gene is TRBV28, the J gene TRBJ1-2; TRBD1 matches 9 bases. With 5 bases clipped from V and 2 bases from J, the junction kept 3 bases outside the gene matches. The germline V gene encodes CDR1 MDHEN and CDR2 SYDVKM. The CDR3 totals 14 residues. DNA of the CDR3: TGTGCCAGCAGTCCCGGGACAGGGAACTATGGCTACACCTTC. It encodes CASSPGTGNYGYTF.

The V and J genes are TRBV7-9 and TRBJ2-1; no clear D gene. Germline values: CDR1 SEHNR, CDR2 FQNEAQ (reference sequence). The CDR3 covers 14 residues. V shed 0 bases and J shed 2 bases, with 5 bases lying between them. CDR3 bases: TGTGCCAGCAGCTTAGCGGGAACCTACAATGAGCAGTTCTTC. It translates to CASSLAGTYNEQFF.

The rearrangement links TRBV6-6 to TRBJ1-4; 8 bases fit TRBD1. This CDR3 comprises 17 residues. V lost 5 bases to trimming and J lost 3 bases; unmatched junction nucleotides: 11. Germline V gene lookup returns CDR1 MNHNY and CDR2 SVGAGI (reference sequence). Written as DNA, the CDR3 is TGTGCCAGCAGTCATACAGGGGGAGTACCACCTAATGAAAAACTGTTTTTT. Its translation is CASSHTGGVPPNEKLFF.

The chain recombines TRBV7-8 with TRBJ2-4; D remains unclear. CDR1 is SGHVS, CDR2 FQNEAQ, per germline. This CDR3 spans 12 amino acids. Trimming removed 5 bases from V and 14 bases from J, with 16 bases in between. The CDR3: CASSPGSRAEYF. The CDR3 DNA is TGTGCCAGCAGCCCCGGCTCGCGAGCAGAGTACTTC.

V usage is TRBV28 and J usage is TRBJ2-2; tentatively, D is TRBD2 (6 bases). This CDR3 has 13 residues. From germline, CDR1 is MDHEN and CDR2 SYDVKM. V was shortened by 2 bases and J by 9 bases, with 10 bases between the two germline ends. The CDR3 reads CASSLGTVWELFF. CDR3 in DNA: TGTGCCAGCAGTTTAGGGACTGTATGGGAGCTGTTTTTT.

This clone was picked up many times. DNA for the CDR3: TGTGCCAGCAGCGTATCCGGGGCTTCAGGGAATGAGCAGTTCTTC. This translates into CASSVSGASGNEQFF. The rearrangement uses TRBV9 and TRBJ2-1, with D tentatively TRBD1 or TRBD2 (5 bases each). Germline CDR1 SGDLS, CDR2 YYNGEE. The V end lost 1 base, the J end lost 7 bases, and 15 bases lay between the germline ends. CDR3 length equals 15 residues. Using reference TRBV9 and TRBJ2-1 for the parts outside the CDR3, the full variable domain is DSGVTQTPKHLITATGQRVTLRCSPRSGDLSVYWYQQSLDQGLQFLIQYYNGEERAKGNILERFSAQQFPDLHSELNLSSLELGDSALYFCASSVSGASGNEQFFGPGTRLTVL.

This clone occurred once. The chain has TRBV9 and TRBJ2-1, with TRBD1 identical over 9 bases. The germline V gene has CDR1 SGDLS and CDR2 YYNGEE. Trimming removed 2 bases from V and 5 bases from J; junction bases left unmatched: 11. CDR3 length: 17 amino acids. Written as DNA, the CDR3 is TGTGCCAGCAGCGTCCACGTACGGGACAGGGTTAACAATGAGCAGTTCTTC. Its translation: CASSVHVRDRVNNEQFF.

A few counts support this clone. V is TRBV10-3 and J is TRBJ1-5; D remains ambiguous. V was shortened by 7 bases and J by 0 bases, with 13 bases between the two germline ends. Germline V gene lookup returns CDR1 ENHRY and CDR2 SYGVKD. The length of the CDR3 is 15 residues. The CDR3 DNA follows: TGTGCCATCAAAAGGAGGCAGTATAGCAATCAGCCCCAGCATTTT. Protein product: CAIKRRQYSNQPQHF.

The chain employs TRBV6-5 and TRBJ2-3, with a weak D call TRBD1 (5 bases). The CDR3 spans 13 residues. Germline CDR1 reads MNHEY; CDR2 reads SVGAGI. The germline V and J ends were trimmed by 6 bases and 4 bases, with 11 bases remaining between them. The CDR3 reads CASRGLGPDTQYF. In DNA form, the CDR3 reads TGTGCCAGCAGGGGGCTGGGCCCAGATACGCAGTATTTT.

The chain joins TRBV5-3 to TRBJ1-5; D gene unclear. TRBV5-3 is flagged as an ORF with uncertain function. There are 15 residues in the CDR3. Trimming stripped 4 bases from V and 3 bases from J, with 14 bases between. Here the CDR3 reads CARSPQSKINQPQHF. In nucleotides, the CDR3 is TGTGCCAGAAGCCCCCAGAGCAAGATCAATCAGCCCCAGCATTTT.

The table lists this clone with a count of one. The genes are TRBV11-2 and TRBJ1-1; no reliable D call. Germline V gene data show CDR1 as SGHAT and CDR2 as FQNNGV. The V gene lost 2 bases and the J gene lost 0 bases, with 4 bases spanning the gap. The CDR3 covers 13 residues. As DNA, the CDR3 is TGTGCCAGCAGCTTAAAACTGAACACTGAAGCTTTCTTT. Protein sequence: CASSLKLNTEAFF.

The chain combines TRBV11-3 with TRBJ1-4; 8 nucleotides line up with TRBD1. The CDR3 spans 15 residues. The junction had 7 bases not matched to a gene; V was cut back by 2 bases and J by 8 bases. Germline-derived CDR1 and CDR2 are SGHNT and YENEEA. The CDR3 DNA sequence: TGTGCCAGCAGCTTACAGGGGGCATACCAAGAAAAACTGTTTTTT. This encodes CASSLQGAYQEKLFF.

The V call is TRBV19, the J call TRBJ2-7; D unresolved. CDR3 length: 16 residues. V was shortened by 2 bases and J by 2 bases, with 16 bases between the two germline ends. Germline V gene sequence: CDR1 LNHDA, CDR2 SQIVND (reference sequence). The CDR3, as DNA: TGTGCCAGTAGTATATCTGTGACTGGCATTCCCTACGAGCAGTACTTC. Amino acid sequence: CASSISVTGIPYEQYF. The full variable domain, rest sourced from reference TRBV19 and TRBJ2-7, is DGGITQSPKYLFRKEGQNVTLSCEQNLNHDAMYWYRQDPGQGLRLIYYSQIVNDFQKGDIAEGYSVSREKKESFPLTVTSAQKNPTAFYLCASSISVTGIPYEQYFGPGTRLTVT.

This chain connects TRBV5-1 to TRBJ2-7; D is perhaps TRBD1 (6 bases). Germline values: CDR1 SGHRS, CDR2 YFSETQ. CDR3 length: 15 residues. V was cut by 1 base and J by 2 bases, with 13 bases left in between. Here the CDR3 DNA reads TGCGCCAGCAGCTTGACACAGGGACCTACCTACGAGCAGTACTTC. Its protein is CASSLTQGPTYEQYF.

The chain joins TRBV24-1 to TRBJ1-5; D might be TRBD1 (6 bases). Trimming stripped 2 bases from V and 5 bases from J, with 18 bases between. The CDR3 covers 17 residues. In germline, CDR1 is KGHDR, CDR2 SFDVKD. The CDR3 sequence: CATSDSPVGTRDQPQHF. The CDR3 DNA reads TGTGCCACCAGTGATTCCCCAGTAGGGACAAGGGATCAGCCCCAGCATTTT.

The chain combines TRBV5-4 with TRBJ1-4, with D tentatively TRBD1 (5 bases). The V end lost 5 bases, the J end lost 12 bases, and 26 bases lay between the germline ends. The CDR3 is made up of 16 amino acids. Looked up from germline, CDR1 is SGHNT and CDR2 is YYREEE (reference sequence). CDR3 nucleotides: TGTGCCAGCAGTCCCTCGACCGGGACCGCTAGCAGTGAACTGTTTTTT. Amino acids: CASSPSTGTASSELFF.

This clone was recorded once. This chain connects TRBV5-1 to TRBJ1-2; TRBD1 aligns across 7 bases. The CDR3 sequence is 15 residues long. V was pared by 1 base and J by 8 bases, with 11 bases of the junction left unmatched. The germline gives CDR1 SGHRS, CDR2 YFSETQ. The CDR3 region is CASSLRGGTQEGYTF. As DNA, the CDR3 is TGCGCCAGCAGCTTGAGAGGGGGCACACAGGAGGGCTACACCTTC.

Only a few counts were recorded for this clone. The V and J genes are TRBV19 and TRBJ1-2; 7 nucleotides agree with TRBD1. Trimming removed 7 bases from V and 4 bases from J; junction bases left unmatched: 9. The length of the CDR3 is 14 residues. The germline gives CDR1 LNHDA, CDR2 SQIVND (reference sequence). CDR3 in amino acids: CASTPTGSFYGYTF. DNA of the CDR3: TGTGCCAGTACCCCGACAGGGTCTTTCTATGGCTACACCTTC.

The V gene is TRBV4-2, the J gene TRBJ1-5, with TRBD1 as a possible D gene (5 bases). V dropped 0 bases and J dropped 5 bases, with 11 bases sitting between them. This CDR3 has 15 residues. CDR1 and CDR2 from the germline V gene are LGHNA and YNFKEQ. CDR3 residues: CASSQESGRDQPQHF. In nucleotides, the CDR3 is TGTGCCAGCAGCCAAGAATCGGGCAGGGATCAGCCCCAGCATTTT.

The chain joins TRBV5-6 to TRBJ1-4; D is perhaps TRBD1 (5 bases). V gave up 6 bases and J gave up 0 bases, with 21 bases separating them. The CDR3 contains 18 residues. Germline loops: CDR1 SGHDT, CDR2 YYEEEE. The CDR3 nucleotides read TGTGCCAGCAACCCCGGGACGTACACGCGTGCAACTAATGAAAAACTGTTTTTT. Residues: CASNPGTYTRATNEKLFF.

Of note for this clone: Different DNA sequences within this sample yield the same CDR3. The rearrangement uses TRBV5-1 and TRBJ2-3; TRBD2 is a possible D gene (5 bases). Between the trimmed V and J ends, which lost 0 bases and 1 base, there was a span of 9 bases. This CDR3 has 15 amino acids. The germline V gene encodes CDR1 SGHRS and CDR2 YFSETQ. CDR3 sequence reads: CASSLGPGGTDTQYF. CDR3 DNA: TGCGCCAGCAGCTTGGGACCCGGGGGCACAGATACGCAGTATTTT.

The chain recombines TRBV6-5 with TRBJ1-1; TRBD1 aligns across 9 bases. From germline, CDR1 is MNHEY and CDR2 SVGAGI. The CDR3 is made up of 13 amino acids. With 6 bases clipped from V and 2 bases from J, the junction kept 1 base outside the gene matches. CDR3 nucleotide sequence: TGTGCCAGCAGGGACAGGGGCAACACTGAAGCTTTCTTT. It codes for CASRDRGNTEAFF.

This clone was seen a single time. This chain uses TRBV5-8 with TRBJ1-3; the D is unclear. V was pared by 1 base and J by 0 bases, with 5 bases between. Germline CDR1 reads SGHTS; CDR2 reads YDEGEE. The CDR3 runs 14 residues. The DNA for the CDR3 is TGTGCCAGCAGCTTGCATGTCTCTGGAAACACCATATATTTT. Translated: CASSLHVSGNTIYF.

The V gene is TRBV28, the J gene TRBJ1-2, with D tentatively TRBD1 (5 bases). The CDR3 spans 11 residues. The V gene lost 8 bases and the J gene lost 2 bases, with 6 bases spanning the gap. Germline assignment: CDR1 MDHEN and CDR2 SYDVKM. CDR3 DNA: TGTGCCAGCCAGGGCAACTATGGCTACACCTTC. Amino acids: CASQGNYGYTF.

The gene calls are TRBV4-2 and TRBJ2-6; tentative D call: TRBD2 (6 bases). V was trimmed by 2 bases and J by 0 bases, leaving 17 bases between them. CDR1 LGHNA and CDR2 YNFKEQ come from the germline V gene. CDR3 length: 19 residues. The CDR3: CASSQPWGGLDSGANVLTF. The CDR3 region has the DNA TGTGCCAGCAGCCAACCCTGGGGAGGCCTTGACTCTGGGGCCAACGTCCTGACTTTC.

This chain uses TRBV19 with TRBJ2-2, with D hard to call. Germline CDR1 is LNHDA and CDR2 is SQIVND (reference sequence). The CDR3 is 11 amino acids. With 9 bases removed from V and 1 base from J, the gap between germline ends came to 3 bases. DNA of the CDR3: TGTGCCAGCCGGAACACCGGGGAGCTGTTTTTT. Translation gives CASRNTGELFF.

This sequence joins TRBV24-1 and TRBJ2-2, with D possibly TRBD1 on 7 matching bases. The CDR3 consists of 17 residues. Germline lookup yields CDR1 KGHDR and CDR2 SFDVKD. V was trimmed by 4 bases and J by 6 bases, leaving 20 bases between them. CDR3 protein: CATSDHRQGRGSGELFF. The CDR3 coding sequence is TGTGCCACCAGTGACCACCGACAGGGCCGGGGGTCCGGGGAGCTGTTTTTT.

This chain uses TRBV12-2 with TRBJ1-1. TRBV12-2 is classified as a pseudogene. The CDR3 is made up of 14 amino acids. Here the CDR3 DNA reads TGTGCAAGTCGCTTGGGGGGGATAGAACCTGAAGCTTTCTTT. It is translated as CASRLGGIEPEAFF.

This chain uses TRBV28 with TRBJ1-4, with unresolved D. V was shortened by 1 base and J by 8 bases, with 8 bases between the two germline ends. From germline, CDR1 is MDHEN and CDR2 SYDVKM. The CDR3 runs 13 residues. CDR3 sequence reads: CASSLLDEEKLFF. CDR3 DNA sequence: TGTGCCAGCAGTTTATTGGACGAGGAAAAACTGTTTTTT.